This T cell receptor beta chain was recorded in a study of blood T cell repertoires in COVID-19 (dated by TCRdb to the early 2020s). Broadly, across the study: Samples covering the acute and convalescent phases of COVID-19 were provided by collaborators in the United States, Italy and Spain. Deeply sampled blood TCRbeta repertoires from subjects exposed to, actively infected with, or recovered from COVID-19 were included in the dataset. The prospective study material was composed of cDNA or gDNA derived from T cells, B-cell-depleted T cells, or PBMCs. Nearly every sample came with metadata listing a de-identified subject ID, COVID-19 status, age in years and sex. Where available, HLA class I and class II types were obtained from metadata supplied by the sample provider rather than from assay-based typing. Samples came from the ongoing ImmuneRACE study (first 160 participants) plus 1,254 subjects from 6 global collaborators. The repertoires were released in a freely available public database intended as a resource for research on the immune response to SARS-CoV-2. What the research found in general, with its limitations: The amount of clinical and demographic metadata varied by source and participant and was provided uncurated.

A note on this clone: The target of this receptor is not known. No base quality information exists; no much larger clone differs at one position.

From the cysteine through the phenylalanine, the CDR3 covers 17 amino acids. Only the CDR3 DNA stays, 51 bases, in frame from base 1. The germline V gene supplies CDR1 SGHTA and CDR2 FQGNSA. The germline V end is reduced by 6 bases and the J end by 0 bases; junction bases left unmatched: 10. Participants in the prospective study were enrolled through a virtual design, were aged about 18 to 90 years, and lived in roughly 24 United States geographic areas. Cohort assignment in the prospective study relied on participant-reported clinical history from a screening survey and a study questionnaire. In the prospective study, whole blood, serum and a nasopharyngeal or oropharyngeal swab were collected from each participant by mobile phlebotomists. Participants in the prospective study had the option to provide additional blood draws and questionnaires over a roughly 2-month period. Blood samples from the prospective study were shipped frozen or at room temperature prior to DNA extraction.

TCRbeta CDR3 regions were amplified from genomic DNA by means of the immunoSEQ Assay, a bias-controlled multiplex PCR. As for how the authors treated the data: Within the assay, amplification of reference gene primers was used to estimate how many nucleated cells each sample contained. Sequence reads were collapsed and filtered to measure the absolute abundance of every unique TCRbeta CDR3 rearrangement. Productive Simpson clonality was computed per sample as the square root of Simpson's diversity index over productive rearrangements. Sourced from immuneACCESS, this table was stored by TCRdb with only in-frame sequences that have V and J called. A share of the clones is absent; for the studies checked, an unresolved V gene accounts for under half, and the remainder has no known explanation. That table gives V, J and clone size, and the DNA gave D and trimming. In all, the sample holds around 230,000 clones, and 86% of those were seen once. Jointly, the top ten make up less than 4.5% of the sample.

The sequencing sample was made of PBMCs or T cells enriched from blood (not recorded which). The TCR originated in a woman in her 40s with acute COVID-19. In this chain, TRBV7-2 is recombined with TRBJ1-2; 10 bases in the middle match TRBD1. This receptor carries the CDR3 CASSDRGHLLTNYGYTF. The sequenced DNA is TGTGCCAGCAGTGACAGGGGGCACCTATTGACTAACTATGGCTACACCTTC.